The rows below give T cell receptor beta chains drawn from one sample of a study of long-term antiretroviral therapy in people with HIV. Produced via immunoSEQ multiplex PCR; TCRdb's table is partial and in-frame only. The data show around 17,000 clones, about four fifths seen once. The sequencing here drew on unsorted PBMCs, taken about 2.4 years before starting antiretroviral therapy. The receptor set was obtained from a woman aged 45 to 65 with HIV. Both conserved end residues are part of each CDR3. The size field is filled for only some rows; it gives once, few, many or a size class.

abundance	v_gene	j_gene	CDR3aa
-	TRBV11-2	TRBJ1-4	CASSYSGEKLFF
-	TRBV27	TRBJ1-1	CASSGKNTEAFF
-	TRBV19	TRBJ1-3	CASSKDPPTGSGNTIYF
-	TRBV9	TRBJ1-2	CASSVGQSNYGYTF
-	TRBV7-3	TRBJ2-3	CASSLSSGGALDTQYF
-	TRBV11-2	TRBJ1-5	CASSSGSQPQHF
-	TRBV27	TRBJ2-1	CASSIRAIYNEQFF
once	TRBV29-1	TRBJ2-3	CSVEGLSTDTQYF
-	TRBV27	TRBJ2-7	CASSSGNSYEQYF
-	TRBV5-1	TRBJ1-2	CASSTGQTNYGYTF
-	TRBV19	TRBJ1-2	CASSIGGLVNYGYTF
-	TRBV4-1	TRBJ1-3	CASSQDWGGSIGNTIYF
-	TRBV6-1	TRBJ1-1	CASSEALGTEAFF
-	TRBV27	TRBJ2-3	CASSLLAGGRADTQYF
-	TRBV19	TRBJ2-5	CASSISGQGTETQYF
-	TRBV30	TRBJ1-1	CAWSETGKSEAFF
-	TRBV11-2	TRBJ2-2	CASREGSGNTGELFF
-	TRBV5-1	TRBJ2-6	CASSPTSSGANVLTF
-	TRBV7-9	TRBJ2-1	CASSHDRGRGNEQFF
-	TRBV18	TRBJ2-5	CASSPRWARAEETQYF
once	TRBV29-1	TRBJ2-1	CSGNAERGGRGEQFF
-	TRBV18	TRBJ1-4	CASSWQGNEKLFF
few	TRBV2	TRBJ1-6	CASSASTGGHSPLHF
-	TRBV5-5	TRBJ1-6	CASSTGQGYSPLHF
-	TRBV27	TRBJ2-5	CASSLLGGPQETQYF
-	TRBV7-8	TRBJ2-1	CASGRGGNEQFF
-	TRBV7-2	TRBJ1-5	CASSFTGSNQPQHF
few	TRBV5-8	TRBJ1-6	CASRPSGTSNNSPLHF
once	TRBV28	TRBJ1-2	CASSAPVTVPGYTF
-	TRBV27	TRBJ1-6	CASSFRAGTDSNSPLHF